These 8 T cell receptor beta chains originate from one sample sequenced in a study of response to subunit inactivated influenza vaccine. TCRdb itself ran the RT-PCR reads through MiXCR, one entry per CDR3 protein. Found here are roughly 760,000 distinct CDR3 sequences, 21% of them singletons; the top ten hold about 9.4%. Sequenced material: PBMCs from blood, taken about 5 days after vaccination. The receptors shown here come from a middle-aged man who received an inactivated influenza vaccine.

The chain is built from TRBV6-1 and TRBJ2-2; D ambiguous. Germline CDR1 and CDR2: MNHNS and SASEGT. The CDR3 spans 16 residues. V was clipped by 6 bases and J by 2 bases, with 16 bases between them. The CDR3 here is CASSPVARINTGELFF. As DNA, the CDR3 is TGTGCCAGCAGCCCAGTGGCGCGGATTAACACCGGGGAGCTGTTTTTT.

This sequence joins TRBV5-5 and TRBJ2-7, with 9 nucleotides matching TRBD1. Germline CDR1 is SGHKS and CDR2 is YYEKEE (reference sequence). V was pared by 2 bases and J by 8 bases, with 11 bases of the junction left unmatched. The CDR3 runs 15 residues. DNA for the CDR3: TGTGCCAGCAGCTTACCGGGACAGGGCCCTCTACAGCAGTACTTC. Translation gives CASSLPGQGPLQQYF.

This clonotype was picked up a small number of times. J is TRBJ2-3 and V is TRBV4-3; possibly TRBD1 or TRBD2 for D (7 bases each). The length of the CDR3 is 18 residues. V was trimmed by 0 bases and J by 6 bases, leaving 22 bases between them. CDR1 and CDR2 from the germline V gene are LGHNA and YSLEER. This CDR3 is CASSQEPPGGGTWDTQYF. For the CDR3, the DNA is TGCGCCAGCAGCCAAGAACCCCCAGGGGGGGGTACCTGGGATACGCAGTATTTT.

The rearrangement links TRBV28 to TRBJ2-7; TRBD1 matches 7 bases. This CDR3 comprises 18 residues. V dropped 2 bases and J dropped 0; count of bases not matched to a gene: 13. In germline, CDR1 is MDHEN, CDR2 SYDVKM. CDR3 sequence: CASSLVSGTEPHSYEQYF. CDR3 in DNA: TGTGCCAGCAGTTTAGTATCCGGGACAGAACCCCACTCCTACGAGCAGTACTTC. Supplemented by reference TRBV28 and TRBJ2-7, the full variable domain reads DVKVTQSSRYLVKRTGEKVFLECVQDMDHENMFWYRQDPGLGLRLIYFSYDVKMKEKGDIPEGYSVSREKKERFSLILESASTNQTSMYLCASSLVSGTEPHSYEQYFGPGTRLTVT.

This clonotype was detected many times. The gene calls are TRBV12-3 or TRBV12-4 and TRBJ2-3; TRBD2 aligns across 8 bases. V lost 5 bases to trimming and J lost 4 bases; unmatched junction nucleotides: 5. The CDR3 has 14 amino acids. CDR3: CASSLSGGPDTQYF. As DNA, the CDR3 is TGTGCCAGCAGTCTTTCGGGGGGGCCAGATACGCAGTATTTT.

This rearrangement joins TRBV5-1 to TRBJ2-2, with D possibly TRBD1 on 5 matching bases. Germline loops: CDR1 SGHRS, CDR2 YFSETQ. V dropped 10 bases and J dropped 0 bases, with 16 bases sitting between them. The CDR3 has 15 amino acids. The CDR3 bases are TGCGCCGGACATAAGGGTGGAACGAACACCGGGGAGCTGTTTTTT. Protein product: CAGHKGGTNTGELFF.

V usage is TRBV5-1 and J usage is TRBJ2-1; D ambiguous. The CDR3 consists of 15 residues. V was trimmed by 4 bases and J by 4 bases, leaving 15 bases between them. The germline CDR1 and CDR2 sequences are SGHRS and YFSETQ. The DNA of the CDR3 is TGCGCCAGCAGCCGAACCCCGGATCTATACAATGAGCAGTTCTTC. Protein sequence: CASSRTPDLYNEQFF. Based on the CDR3 plus reference TRBV5-1 and TRBJ2-1, the full variable domain is KAGVTQTPRYLIKTRGQQVTLSCSPISGHRSVSWYQQTPGQGLQFLFEYFSETQRNKGNFPGRFSGRQFSNSRSEMNVSTLELGDSALYLCASSRTPDLYNEQFFGPGTRLTVL.

This clonotype came up a few times. A much larger clone differs from this one at a single base, so this may be a read error. The chain couples TRBV7-9 to TRBJ2-7; D ambiguous. The germline gives CDR1 SEHNR, CDR2 FQNEAQ (reference sequence). The CDR3 length is 12 residues. V lost 2 bases to trimming and J lost 2 bases, with 4 bases between them. The CDR3 sequence is CASSLLPYEQYF. DNA of the CDR3: TGTGCCAGCAGCTTATTACCCTACGAGCAGTACTTC.